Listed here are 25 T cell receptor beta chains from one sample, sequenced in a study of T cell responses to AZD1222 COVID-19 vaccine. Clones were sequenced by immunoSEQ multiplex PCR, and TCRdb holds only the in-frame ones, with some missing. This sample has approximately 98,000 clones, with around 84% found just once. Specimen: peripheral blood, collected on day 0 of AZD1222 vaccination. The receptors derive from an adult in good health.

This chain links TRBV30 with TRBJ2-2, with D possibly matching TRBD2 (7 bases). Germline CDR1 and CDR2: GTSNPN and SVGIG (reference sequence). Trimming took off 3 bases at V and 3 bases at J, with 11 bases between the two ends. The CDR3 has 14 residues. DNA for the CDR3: TGTGCCTGGAGCGGGGGGCTGGACACCGGGGAGCTGTTTTTT. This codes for CAWSGGLDTGELFF.

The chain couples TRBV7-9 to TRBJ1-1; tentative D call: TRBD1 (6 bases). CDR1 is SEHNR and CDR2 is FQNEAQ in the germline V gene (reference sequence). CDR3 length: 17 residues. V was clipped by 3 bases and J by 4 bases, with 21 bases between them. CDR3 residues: CASSFSGHHFQRTEAFF. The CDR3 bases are TGTGCCAGCAGCTTTTCGGGACATCACTTCCAGCGCACTGAAGCTTTCTTT.

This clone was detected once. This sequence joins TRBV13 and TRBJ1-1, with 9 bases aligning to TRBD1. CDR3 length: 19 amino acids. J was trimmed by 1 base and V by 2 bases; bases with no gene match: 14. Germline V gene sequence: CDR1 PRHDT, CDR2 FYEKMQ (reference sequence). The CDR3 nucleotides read TGTGCCAGCAGCTTATCTTTTTGGACAGGGGCGCAGGGGAACACTGAAGCTTTCTTT. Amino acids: CASSLSFWTGAQGNTEAFF.

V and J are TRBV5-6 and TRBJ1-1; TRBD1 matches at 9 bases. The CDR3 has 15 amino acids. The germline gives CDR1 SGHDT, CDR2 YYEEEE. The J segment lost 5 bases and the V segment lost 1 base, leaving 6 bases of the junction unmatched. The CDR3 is CASSLLGQGRTEAFF. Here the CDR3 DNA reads TGTGCCAGCAGCTTGTTGGGACAGGGAAGGACTGAAGCTTTCTTT.

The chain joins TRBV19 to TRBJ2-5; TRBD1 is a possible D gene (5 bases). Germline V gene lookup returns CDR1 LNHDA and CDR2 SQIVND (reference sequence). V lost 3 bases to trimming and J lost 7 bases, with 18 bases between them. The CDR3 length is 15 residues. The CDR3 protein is CASSIGADSSGTQYF. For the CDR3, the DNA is TGTGCCAGTAGTATTGGGGCAGACTCCTCGGGGACCCAGTACTTC.

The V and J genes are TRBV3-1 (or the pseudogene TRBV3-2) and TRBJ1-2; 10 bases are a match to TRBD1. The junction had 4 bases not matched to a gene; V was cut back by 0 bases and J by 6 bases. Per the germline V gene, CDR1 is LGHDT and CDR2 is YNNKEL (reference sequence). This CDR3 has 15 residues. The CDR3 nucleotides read TGTGCCAGCAGCCAAGATCGGGACAGGGGACATGGCTACACCTTC. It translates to CASSQDRDRGHGYTF.

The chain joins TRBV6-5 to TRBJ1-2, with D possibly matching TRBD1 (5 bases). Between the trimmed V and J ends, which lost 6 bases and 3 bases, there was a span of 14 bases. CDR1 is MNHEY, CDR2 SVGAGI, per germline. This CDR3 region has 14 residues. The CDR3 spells CASSARWDHYGYTF. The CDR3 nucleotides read TGTGCCAGCAGCGCTAGGTGGGACCACTATGGCTACACCTTC.

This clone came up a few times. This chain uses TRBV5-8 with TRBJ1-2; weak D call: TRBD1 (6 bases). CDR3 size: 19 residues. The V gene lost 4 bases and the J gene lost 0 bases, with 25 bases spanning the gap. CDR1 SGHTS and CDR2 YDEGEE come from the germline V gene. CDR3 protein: CASSPGQLTRVDTNYGYTF. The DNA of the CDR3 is TGTGCCAGCAGCCCGGGACAACTGACCCGGGTTGACACTAACTATGGCTACACCTTC.

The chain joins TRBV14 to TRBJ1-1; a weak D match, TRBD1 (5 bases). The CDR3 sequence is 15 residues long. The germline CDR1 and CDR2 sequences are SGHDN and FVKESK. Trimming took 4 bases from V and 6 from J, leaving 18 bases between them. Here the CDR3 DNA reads TGTGCCAGCAGCCCAACAGGTAGCCTTCTGGCTGAAGCTTTCTTT. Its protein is CASSPTGSLLAEAFF.

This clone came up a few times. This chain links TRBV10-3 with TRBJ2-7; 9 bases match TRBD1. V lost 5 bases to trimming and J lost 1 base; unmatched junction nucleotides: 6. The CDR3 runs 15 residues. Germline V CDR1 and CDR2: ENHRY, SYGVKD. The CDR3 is CAISSGQGYSYEQYF. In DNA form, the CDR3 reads TGTGCCATCAGTTCGGGACAGGGCTATTCCTACGAGCAGTACTTC.

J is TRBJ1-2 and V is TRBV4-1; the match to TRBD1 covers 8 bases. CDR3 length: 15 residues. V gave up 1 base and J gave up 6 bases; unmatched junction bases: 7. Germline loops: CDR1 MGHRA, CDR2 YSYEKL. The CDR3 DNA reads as TGCGCCAGCAGCCAAGTGGGGGACAGGTCGCATGGCTACACCTTC. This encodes CASSQVGDRSHGYTF.

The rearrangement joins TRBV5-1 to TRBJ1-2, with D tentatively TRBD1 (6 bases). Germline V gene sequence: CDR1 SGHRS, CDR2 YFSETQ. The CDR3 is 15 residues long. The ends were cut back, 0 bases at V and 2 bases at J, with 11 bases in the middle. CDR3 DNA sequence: TGCGCCAGCAGCTTGGCGGCAGGGGTAAACTATGGCTACACCTTC. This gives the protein CASSLAAGVNYGYTF. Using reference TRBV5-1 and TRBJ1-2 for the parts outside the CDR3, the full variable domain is KAGVTQTPRYLIKTRGQQVTLSCSPISGHRSVSWYQQTPGQGLQFLFEYFSETQRNKGNFPGRFSGRQFSNSRSEMNVSTLELGDSALYLCASSLAAGVNYGYTFGSGTRLTVV.

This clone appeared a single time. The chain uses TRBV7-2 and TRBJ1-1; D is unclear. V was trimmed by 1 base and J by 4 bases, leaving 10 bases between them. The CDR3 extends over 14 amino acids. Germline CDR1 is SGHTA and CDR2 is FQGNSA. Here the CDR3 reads CASSLGQSSTEAFF. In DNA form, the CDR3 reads TGTGCCAGCAGCTTAGGGCAGTCCAGCACTGAAGCTTTCTTT.

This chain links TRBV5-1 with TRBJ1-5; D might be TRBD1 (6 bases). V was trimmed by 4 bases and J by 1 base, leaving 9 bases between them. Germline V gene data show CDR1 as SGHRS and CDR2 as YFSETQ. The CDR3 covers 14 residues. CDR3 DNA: TGCGCCAGCAGCCCCCAGGGGAGCAATCAGCCCCAGCATTTT. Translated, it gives CASSPQGSNQPQHF.

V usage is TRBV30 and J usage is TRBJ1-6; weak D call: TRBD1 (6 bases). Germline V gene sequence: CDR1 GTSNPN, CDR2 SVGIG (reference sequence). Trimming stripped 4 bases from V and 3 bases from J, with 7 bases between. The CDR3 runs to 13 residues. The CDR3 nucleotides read TGTGCCTGGAACAGGGACTATAATTCACCCCTCCACTTT. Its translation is CAWNRDYNSPLHF.

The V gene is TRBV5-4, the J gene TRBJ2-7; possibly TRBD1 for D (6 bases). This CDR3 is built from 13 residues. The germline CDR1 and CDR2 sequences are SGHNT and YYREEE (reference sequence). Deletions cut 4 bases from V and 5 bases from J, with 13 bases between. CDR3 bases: TGTGCCAGCAGCATGGCCCAGGGGAACGAGCAGTACTTC. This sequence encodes CASSMAQGNEQYF.

The CDR3 sequence is CATLDRGENQPQHF. CDR3 nucleotides: TGTGCCACCCTGGACAGGGGCGAAAATCAGCCCCAGCATTTT. The genes are TRBV19 and TRBJ1-5, with 9 bases that match TRBD1. V lost 10 bases to trimming and J lost 4 bases; unmatched junction nucleotides: 8. CDR3 length: 14 amino acids. Germline CDR1 reads LNHDA; CDR2 reads SQIVND (reference sequence).

As DNA, the CDR3 is TGTGCCAGCGGGCTAGGAGGGGCAAACCAGCCCCAGCATTTT. This encodes CASGLGGANQPQHF. The gene calls are TRBV28 and TRBJ1-5, with D possibly being TRBD1 (5 bases). Germline V gene data show CDR1 as MDHEN and CDR2 as SYDVKM. V was pared by 8 bases and J by 7 bases, with 18 bases between. The CDR3 is made up of 14 amino acids.

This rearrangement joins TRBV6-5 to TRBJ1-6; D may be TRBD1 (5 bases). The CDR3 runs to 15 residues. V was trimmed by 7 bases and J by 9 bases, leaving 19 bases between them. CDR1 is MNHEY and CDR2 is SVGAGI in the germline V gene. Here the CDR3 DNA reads TGTGCCAGCACCGAACTACAGGCCACTTTTTCACCCCTCCACTTT. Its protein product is CASTELQATFSPLHF.

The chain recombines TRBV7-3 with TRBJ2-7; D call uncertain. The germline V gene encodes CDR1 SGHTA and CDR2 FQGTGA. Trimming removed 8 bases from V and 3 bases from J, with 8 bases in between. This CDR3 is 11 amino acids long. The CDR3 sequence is CASGAGYEQYF. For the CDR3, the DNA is TGTGCCAGCGGCGCTGGCTACGAGCAGTACTTC. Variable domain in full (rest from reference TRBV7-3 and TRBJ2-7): GAGVSQTPSNKVTEKGKYVELRCDPISGHTALYWYRQSLGQGPEFLIYFQGTGAADDSGLPNDRFFAVRPEGSVSTLKIQRTERGDSAVYLCASGAGYEQYFGPGTRLTVT.

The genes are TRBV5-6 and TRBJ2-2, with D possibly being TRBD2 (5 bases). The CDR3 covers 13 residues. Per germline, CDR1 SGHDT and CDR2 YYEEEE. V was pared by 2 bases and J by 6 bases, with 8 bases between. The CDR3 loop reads CASSLRGPGELFF. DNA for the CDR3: TGTGCCAGCAGCTTACGGGGTCCCGGGGAGCTGTTTTTT. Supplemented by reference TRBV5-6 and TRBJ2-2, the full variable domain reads DAGVTQSPTHLIKTRGQQVTLRCSPKSGHDTVSWYQQALGQGPQFIFQYYEEEERQRGNFPDRFSGHQFPNYSSELNVNALLLGDSALYLCASSLRGPGELFFGEGSRLTVL.

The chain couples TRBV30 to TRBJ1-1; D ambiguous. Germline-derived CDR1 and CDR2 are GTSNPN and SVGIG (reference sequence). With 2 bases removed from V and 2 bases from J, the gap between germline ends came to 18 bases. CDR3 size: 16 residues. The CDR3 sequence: CAWSTPQLYLNTEAFF. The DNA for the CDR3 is TGTGCCTGGAGTACCCCCCAGCTTTATCTAAACACTGAAGCTTTCTTT.

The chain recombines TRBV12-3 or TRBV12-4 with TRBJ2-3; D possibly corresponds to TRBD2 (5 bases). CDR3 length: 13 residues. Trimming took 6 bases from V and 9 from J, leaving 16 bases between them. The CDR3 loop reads CASSPDLKRTQYF. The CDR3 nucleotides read TGTGCCAGCAGCCCCGACCTAAAGCGGACGCAGTATTTT.

DNA for the CDR3: TGTGCCAGCAGCCAATTTAACCCCTCAACTAATGAAAAACTGTTTTTT. Residues: CASSQFNPSTNEKLFF. V usage is TRBV16 and J usage is TRBJ1-4; D unresolved. Germline CDR1 is KGHSY and CDR2 is FQNENV. This CDR3 comprises 16 residues. Between the trimmed V and J ends, which lost 1 base and 0 bases, there was a span of 9 bases.

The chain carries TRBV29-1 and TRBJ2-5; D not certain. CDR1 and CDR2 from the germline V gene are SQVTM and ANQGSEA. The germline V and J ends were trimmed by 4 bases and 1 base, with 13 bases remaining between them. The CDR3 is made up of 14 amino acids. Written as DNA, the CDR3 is TGCAGCGTTGTTCTGCAGCATCTCCAAGAGACCCAGTACTTC. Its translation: CSVVLQHLQETQYF.